These 18 T cell receptor beta chains share one sample of origin, sequenced in a study of blood T cell repertoires in COVID-19. The protocol was immunoSEQ multiplex PCR, while the TCRdb copy is restricted to in-frame clones and leaves out a portion. The sample contains roughly 50,000 clones, over 75% of which appear only once. Material: peripheral blood. The receptors were gathered from a woman aged 60 to 75 with active COVID-19.

This chain joins TRBV9 and TRBJ2-3; 11 bases agree with TRBD2. The germline V gene has CDR1 SGDLS and CDR2 YYNGEE. Losses at the gene ends were 0 bases for V and 6 bases for J; bases not matched to a gene: 6. CDR3 length equals 16 residues. CDR3 region: CASSVGSGGARDTQYF. DNA of the CDR3: TGTGCCAGCAGCGTAGGTAGCGGGGGGGCCAGGGATACGCAGTATTTT.

This chain links TRBV6-6 with TRBJ1-1; 10 nucleotides match TRBD1. The CDR3 has 15 amino acids. V shed 5 bases and J 4 bases; nucleotides not matched to a gene: 7. The V gene's germline CDR1 is MNHNY and CDR2 SVGAGI (reference sequence). The CDR3 bases are TGTGCCAGCAGTCAAAGACAGGGGGCGGGCACTGAAGCTTTCTTT. Protein: CASSQRQGAGTEAFF.

In nucleotides, the CDR3 is TGTGCCAGCAGCGCTGACAGGGGAGCAGATACGCAGTATTTT. Its translation is CASSADRGADTQYF. The chain carries TRBV7-3 and TRBJ2-3, with 8 nucleotides matching TRBD1. The CDR3 is 14 amino acids. Germline V CDR1 and CDR2: SGHTA, FQGTGA. The ends lost 5 bases at V and 4 bases at J; junction bases unmatched: 5.

This rearrangement joins TRBV5-1 to TRBJ2-3, with 11 bases lining up with TRBD2. The CDR3 has 14 residues. Trimming cost V 1 base and J 5 bases; bases outside gene matches: 0. CDR1 and CDR2 from the germline V gene are SGHRS and YFSETQ. The CDR3 DNA follows: TGCGCCAGCAGCTTGACTAGCGGGGGAGATACGCAGTATTTT. Translated: CASSLTSGGDTQYF.

This chain uses TRBV5-1 with TRBJ2-3; TRBD2 matches at 11 bases. CDR3 length: 15 residues. Trimming took 2 bases from V and 5 from J; bases not matched to a gene: 4. Germline loops: CDR1 SGHRS, CDR2 YFSETQ. CDR3 DNA sequence: TGCGCCAGCAGCTTTAGCGGGGGGGCCCAAGATACGCAGTATTTT. It encodes CASSFSGGAQDTQYF.

V is TRBV10-3 and J is TRBJ2-3, with TRBD1 identical over 7 bases. Looked up from germline, CDR1 is ENHRY and CDR2 is SYGVKD. The CDR3 contains 15 residues. V trimming: 4 bases; J trimming: 6 bases; junction bases outside the gene matches: 10. The CDR3 loop reads CAISGLNRGGDTQYF. The CDR3 DNA reads as TGTGCCATCAGTGGCCTCAACAGGGGCGGGGATACGCAGTATTTT.

This rearrangement joins TRBV6-5 to TRBJ2-5; TRBD2 might be the D (5 bases). The CDR3 totals 12 residues. In germline, CDR1 is MNHEY, CDR2 SVGAGI. V gave up 8 bases and J gave up 2 bases, with 9 bases separating them. The CDR3 loop is CASGRGQETQYF. The CDR3, as DNA: TGTGCCAGCGGGCGCGGGCAAGAGACCCAGTACTTC.

J is TRBJ1-2 and V is TRBV11-1; D remains unclear. CDR1 and CDR2 (germline): SGHAT, FQDESV (reference sequence). The ends were cut back, 5 bases at V and 6 bases at J, with 10 bases in the middle. This CDR3 is built from 12 residues. The chain's CDR3 is CASSPTLNGYTF. The CDR3 nucleotides read TGTGCCAGCAGCCCGACACTGAATGGCTACACCTTC.

The J gene is TRBJ1-5, the V gene TRBV5-8; D might be TRBD1 (6 bases). The germline gives CDR1 SGHTS, CDR2 YDEGEE. V lost 4 bases, J lost 4 bases, and 15 bases lay in between. The CDR3 runs to 15 residues. This CDR3 reads CASSPGTNLNQPQHF. CDR3 sequence (DNA): TGTGCCAGCAGCCCCGGGACAAATTTGAATCAGCCCCAGCATTTT. Drawing the rest from reference TRBV5-8 and TRBJ1-5, the complete variable domain is EAGVTQSPTHLIKTRGQQATLRCSPISGHTSVYWYQQALGLGLQFLLWYDEGEERNRGNFPPRFSGRQFPNYSSELNVNALELEDSALYLCASSPGTNLNQPQHFGDGTRLSIL.

In its sample, this clone was seen once. The chain uses TRBV29-1 and TRBJ1-2; 12 bases align to TRBD1. V lost 4 bases to trimming and J lost 6 bases; unmatched junction nucleotides: 3. The germline CDR1 and CDR2 sequences are SQVTM and ANQGSEA. CDR3 size: 13 residues. The CDR3 nucleotides are TGCAGCGTTGTAAGGGACAGGGGGCATGGCTACACCTTC. Amino acids: CSVVRDRGHGYTF.

The chain carries TRBV14 and TRBJ2-7; possible D gene TRBD2, 6 bases. This CDR3 spans 15 amino acids. CDR1 and CDR2 from the germline V gene are SGHDN and FVKESK. V was cut by 2 bases and J by 5 bases, with 16 bases left in between. CDR3 nucleotides: TGTGCCAGCAGCCAACTTAGCGCGGGAAGCAACGAGCAGTACTTC. Protein sequence: CASSQLSAGSNEQYF.

This sequence joins TRBV7-8 and TRBJ2-7; possible D gene TRBD1, 6 bases. V gave up 1 base and J gave up 3 bases, with 10 bases separating them. Germline CDR1 is SGHVS and CDR2 is FQNEAQ. The CDR3 runs to 14 residues. The CDR3 protein is CASSLGLGGYEQYF. The DNA for the CDR3 is TGTGCCAGCAGCTTAGGTCTAGGGGGCTACGAGCAGTACTTC.

V gene TRBV9 combines with J gene TRBJ2-3; D is unresolved. Trimming took 0 bases from V and 3 from J, leaving 5 bases between them. The length of the CDR3 is 13 residues. Germline CDR1 SGDLS, CDR2 YYNGEE. As DNA, the CDR3 is TGTGCCAGCAGCGTAGAACAGACAGATACGCAGTATTTT. As protein: CASSVEQTDTQYF.

The chain combines TRBV3-1 (or the pseudogene TRBV3-2) with TRBJ1-4; D is possibly TRBD1 (6 bases). Germline-derived CDR1 and CDR2 are LGHDT and YNNKEL (reference sequence). V was pared by 4 bases and J by 5 bases, with 14 bases between. CDR3 length: 15 amino acids. CDR3 region: CASSPGDGQNEKLFF. The CDR3 nucleotides are TGTGCCAGCAGCCCCGGAGACGGACAGAATGAAAAACTGTTTTTT.

The chain recombines TRBV2 with TRBJ2-3, with D unresolved. Trimming removed 7 bases at V and 3 bases at J, with 11 bases between. CDR1 is SNHLY and CDR2 is FYNNEI in the germline V gene. The CDR3 totals 13 residues. This chain's CDR3 is CASKARATDTQYF. The CDR3 nucleotides read TGTGCCAGCAAAGCCAGAGCGACAGATACGCAGTATTTT. Full variable domain (rest looked up from reference TRBV2 and TRBJ2-3): EPEVTQTPSHQVTQMGQEVILRCVPISNHLYFYWYRQILGQKVEFLVSFYNNEISEKSEIFDDQFSVERPDGSNFTLKIRSTKLEDSAMYFCASKARATDTQYFGPGTRLTVL.

This sequence joins TRBV9 and TRBJ2-2; perhaps TRBD2 as D (5 bases). Trimming removed 5 bases from V and 7 bases from J, with 12 bases in between. Germline V lookup: CDR1 SGDLS, CDR2 YYNGEE. The CDR3 covers 13 residues. The CDR3 DNA sequence: TGTGCCAGCAGGGTCGGGGTGAACGGGGAGCTGTTTTTT. Translated, it gives CASRVGVNGELFF.

This chain connects TRBV19 to TRBJ2-2; the D gene is possibly TRBD1 (5 bases). The CDR3 covers 15 residues. Germline V lookup: CDR1 LNHDA, CDR2 SQIVND (reference sequence). V lost 5 bases and J 0 bases, leaving 10 bases between the germline ends. The CDR3 DNA is TGTGCCAGTAGTGACAGATTGGCGAACACCGGGGAGCTGTTTTTT. Its translation is CASSDRLANTGELFF.

The V and J genes are TRBV3-1 (or the pseudogene TRBV3-2) and TRBJ1-1; D is ambiguous. This CDR3 comprises 13 residues. In germline, CDR1 is LGHDT, CDR2 YNNKEL (reference sequence). Trimming left V 4 bases short and J 0 bases short, with 6 bases between. This chain's CDR3 is CASSPGMNTEAFF. CDR3 DNA: TGTGCCAGCAGCCCGGGGATGAACACTGAAGCTTTCTTT.